Ten or more counts support the clone carrying this TCR beta chain. Gene-specific TRAV and TRBV primers were used for first-strand cDNA, covering alpha and beta chains. A roughly 19-cycle PCR with a constant-region primer and V-primer adapter amplified TCRs. In TCRdb, the reads were re-called with MiXCR into one record per CDR3 protein. Of tens of thousands of distinct CDR3 sequences listed, under 20% are singletons. This CDR3 spans 15 amino acids. Germline lookup yields CDR1 SGHVS and CDR2 FNYEAQ. The V end was cut by 5 bases, the J end by 0 bases, with 14 bases between. This sample is part of a study of low-dose radiotherapy and immunotherapy resistance in tumors. The time point was: after trial treatment. As for treatment: LDRT plus nivolumab, ipilimumab, low-dose cyclophosphamide and aspirin (RACIN trial).

The chain joins TRBV7-6 to TRBJ2-7; D ambiguous. The sequence was obtained from a male donor with prostate cancer. The sample in question was PBMCs, obtained after low-dose radiotherapy plus immunotherapy. CDR3 sequence (DNA): TGTGCCAGCAGCCGACTTCCTGATAGCTCCTACGAGCAGTACTTC. Protein: CASSRLPDSSYEQYF.